This TCR beta chain was sequenced for a study of cytomegalovirus exposure and HLA in healthy donors. Study-level results: Later on, an analysis showed TCR association rates differing by HLA locus, with DRB1 the most and HLA-C the fewest.

60 Vbeta and 13 Jbeta primers were used in PCR. Data came from immunoSEQ multiplex PCR; TCRdb stores just in-frame clones and leaves some out. Among 150,000 or so clones listed, about 80% were seen once. Only one count was recorded for this clone. What it binds is not known. Each donor's status was that of a healthy bone marrow donor. The sequenced sample consisted of PBMCs. This receptor was identified in a woman in her 50s in good health and CMV-seropositive.

CDR3 protein: CASSYSRGSGANVLTF. The DNA for the CDR3 is TGTGCCAGCAGTTACTCCAGGGGCTCTGGGGCCAACGTCCTGACTTTC. The chain links TRBV6-6 to TRBJ2-6, with D tentatively TRBD1 (6 bases). The germline V and J ends were trimmed by 0 bases and 0 bases, with 6 bases remaining between them. From germline, CDR1 is MNHNY and CDR2 SVGAGI (reference sequence). CDR3 length equals 16 residues.